This TCR beta chain was identified during a study of prognosis after radiotherapy for stage I lung cancer. This CDR3 spans 15 amino acids. The ends were cut back, 0 bases at V and 7 bases at J, with 13 bases in the middle. Per germline, CDR1 MNHNS and CDR2 SASEGT. Multiplex PCR, run in two rounds, amplified TCR beta CDR3 from genomic DNA. TRBV and TRBJ genes each had their own specific primers in first-round PCR. TCRdb independently ran MiXCR on the multiplex PCR reads; one entry per CDR3 protein. The sample holds 25,000 to 30,000 distinct CDR3 sequences; around 38% are singletons and the top ten take about 31%.

The sequencing used PBMCs, collected before or after stereotactic body radiation therapy (not recorded which). This receptor was taken from a donor aged 50 or older with non-small cell lung cancer. The chain recombines TRBV6-1 with TRBJ1-5, with unresolved D. CDR3 sequence: CASSEAGRARQPQHF. CDR3 nucleotides: TGTGCCAGCAGTGAAGCGGGGAGGGCTCGGCAGCCCCAGCATTTT.